This T cell receptor (beta chain) was sequenced for a study of T cell repertoires in cytomegalovirus infection. In the study overall: Recently described HLA-C-restricted plus well-studied HLA-B-restricted CMV epitopes were used. Matching HLA type, along with CMV infection, was indicated by public TCR beta signatures.

Deletions cut 5 bases from V and 3 bases from J, with 11 bases between. Germline CDR1 and CDR2: SGHTA and FQGNSA. There are 14 residues in the CDR3. This clonotype was counted a few times. The antigen remains unidentified. Study observations and caveats: HLA-C-restricted CMV clonotypes gave the most frequent clonotype in two of eight donors. Cumulated frequencies of public TCR beta families served to identify carriers of CMV plus the relevant HLA.

TCRdb analysed the reads with MiXCR anew, one entry per CDR3 protein. The sample consists of approximately 590,000 distinct CDR3 sequences, under 45% of them appearing once. The sequenced sample was cultured PBMCs, obtained from culture after CMV antigen stimulation. The rearrangement joins TRBV7-2 to TRBJ1-5; D remains unclear. This TCR derives from a human donor in good health (CMV status not recorded). Some clones in this sample may be carry-over from other donors' samples. The CDR3 spells CASSPGRNNQPQHF. In DNA, the CDR3 is TGTGCCAGCAGCCCCGGACGGAACAATCAGCCCCAGCATTTT.